This TCR beta chain was sequenced for a study of regulatory T cells in long-lasting Graves disease. The V end was cut by 0 bases, the J end by 2 bases, with 11 bases between. Germline V gene sequence: CDR1 SGDLS, CDR2 YYNGEE. The CDR3 runs to 15 residues. Notes on this clonotype: Its target is not known.

TCRdb passed the reads through MiXCR, listing each CDR3 protein once. This sample carries hundreds of distinct CDR3 sequences, approximately 61% of them seen once, and the ten largest clones take 20% to 25%. Overall study results and limits: Accuracy was perhaps lowered by the small sample size. New patients shared fewer public clonotypes (roughly 1,000) than persistent patients did (2,741).

PBMC RNA served as the TCR library source. The receptor was isolated from a woman aged 40 to 50 with Graves disease. The sample was peripheral blood mononuclear cells (PBMCs), taken with antithyroid drug treatment, in newly diagnosed or persistent Graves disease (not recorded which). V and J are TRBV9 and TRBJ2-5; no firm D call. DNA of the CDR3: TGTGCCAGCAGCGTAGGATTAGCAGAGCAAGAGACCCAGTACTTC. It is translated as CASSVGLAEQETQYF.